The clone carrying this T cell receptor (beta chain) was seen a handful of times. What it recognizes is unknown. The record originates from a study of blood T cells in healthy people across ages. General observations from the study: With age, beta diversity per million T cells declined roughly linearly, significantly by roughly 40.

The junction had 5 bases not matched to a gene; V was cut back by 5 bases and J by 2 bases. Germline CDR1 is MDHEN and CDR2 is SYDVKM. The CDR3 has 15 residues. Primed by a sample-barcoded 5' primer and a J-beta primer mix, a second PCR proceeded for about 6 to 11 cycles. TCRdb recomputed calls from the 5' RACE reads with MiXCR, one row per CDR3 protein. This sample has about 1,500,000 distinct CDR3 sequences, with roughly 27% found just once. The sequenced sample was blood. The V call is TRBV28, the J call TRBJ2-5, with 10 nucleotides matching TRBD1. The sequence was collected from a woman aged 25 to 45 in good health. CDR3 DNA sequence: TGTGCCAGCAGTACAGGGGACAGGGGACAAGAGACCCAGTACTTC. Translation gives CASSTGDRGQETQYF.